A single sample is the source of the 10 T cell receptor beta chains below, sequenced in a study of T cell responses to AZD1222 COVID-19 vaccine. Sequenced by immunoSEQ multiplex PCR; TCRdb stores in-frame clones only, minus some. The data contain around 150,000 clones, 88% of them singletons. Sequencing was performed on peripheral blood, taken 28 days after the second AZD1222 dose. The source is an adult who received the AZD1222 COVID-19 vaccine.

This clone was detected once. The rearrangement uses TRBV7-9 and TRBJ1-2; tentative D call: TRBD1 (5 bases). The V gene lost 3 bases and the J gene lost 1 base, with 6 bases spanning the gap. There are 13 residues in the CDR3. Looked up from germline, CDR1 is SEHNR and CDR2 is FQNEAQ (reference sequence). CDR3 sequence (DNA): TGTGCCAGCAGCTTCGACAGTAACTATGGCTACACCTTC. Translated, it gives CASSFDSNYGYTF. Together with reference TRBV7-9 and TRBJ1-2, the CDR3 gives the full variable domain: DTGVSQNPRHKITKRGQNVTFRCDPISEHNRLYWYRQTLGQGPEFLTYFQNEAQLEKSRLLSDRFSAERPKGSFSTLEIQRTEQGDSAMYLCASSFDSNYGYTFGSGTRLTVV.

This chain joins TRBV4-2 and TRBJ2-1; D not resolved. V was trimmed by 0 bases and J by 2 bases, leaving 14 bases between them. Germline V gene sequence: CDR1 LGHNA, CDR2 YNFKEQ. The CDR3 sequence is 17 residues long. Here the CDR3 DNA reads TGTGCCAGCAGCCAAGATTCGCCTACCCTCCCCTACAATGAGCAGTTCTTC. It codes for CASSQDSPTLPYNEQFF.

The chain employs TRBV5-6 and TRBJ2-6; the D gene is possibly TRBD2 (5 bases). Germline assignment: CDR1 SGHDT and CDR2 YYEEEE. Deletions cut 5 bases from V and 0 bases from J, with 9 bases between. This CDR3 is built from 15 residues. The DNA for the CDR3 is TGTGCCAGCAGTAGCGCGCGCTCTGGGGCCAACGTCCTGACTTTC. It specifies CASSSARSGANVLTF.

This clone was seen once. CDR3 amino acids: CASSLGSGNNEQFF. As DNA, the CDR3 is TGTGCCAGCAGCTTAGGCTCGGGGAACAATGAGCAGTTCTTC. V usage is TRBV7-9 and J usage is TRBJ2-1; TRBD2 is a possible D gene (5 bases). Trimming shortened V by 1 base and J by 5 bases, and 9 bases separated the two germline ends. The CDR3 spans 14 residues. Per the germline V gene, CDR1 is SEHNR and CDR2 is FQNEAQ (reference sequence). Full variable domain (rest looked up from reference TRBV7-9 and TRBJ2-1): DTGVSQNPRHKITKRGQNVTFRCDPISEHNRLYWYRQTLGQGPEFLTYFQNEAQLEKSRLLSDRFSAERPKGSFSTLEIQRTEQGDSAMYLCASSLGSGNNEQFFGPGTRLTVL.

The V gene is TRBV3-1 (or the pseudogene TRBV3-2), the J gene TRBJ1-2; D is ambiguous. Trimming left V 8 bases short and J 7 bases short, with 11 bases between. The CDR3 loop spans 11 amino acids. Germline V gene lookup returns CDR1 LGHDT and CDR2 YNNKEL (reference sequence). CDR3 sequence: CASGSTGGYTF. The CDR3 coding sequence is TGTGCCAGCGGGTCTACCGGTGGCTACACCTTC.

This clone was seen a handful of times. The rearrangement joins TRBV6-5 to TRBJ1-2, with D possibly being TRBD1 (5 bases). V lost 7 bases and J lost 6, with 15 bases in between. Germline V lookup: CDR1 MNHEY, CDR2 SVGAGI. The CDR3 consists of 13 residues. CDR3 region: CASNGGSRDGYTF. CDR3 sequence (DNA): TGTGCCAGCAACGGGGGGTCTAGGGATGGCTACACCTTC.

This clone was seen just once. This chain joins TRBV7-8 and TRBJ2-3, with D possibly matching TRBD2 (6 bases). Germline CDR1 and CDR2: SGHVS and FQNEAQ. V was pared by 4 bases and J by 3 bases, with 11 bases between. This CDR3 has 14 residues. Here the CDR3 reads CASSSRDLTDTQYF. The DNA for the CDR3 is TGTGCCAGCAGCTCGCGGGACTTGACAGATACGCAGTATTTT.

The chain is built from TRBV9 and TRBJ2-2, with 7 bases that match TRBD1. The CDR3 consists of 13 residues. Germline values: CDR1 SGDLS, CDR2 YYNGEE. Germline trimming cut 2 bases from V and 7 bases from J; bases unmatched to any gene: 2. The CDR3 region is CASSVTGLGELFF. As DNA, the CDR3 is TGTGCCAGCAGCGTGACAGGGCTCGGGGAGCTGTTTTTT.

This sequence joins TRBV2 and TRBJ1-6; possible D gene TRBD1, 6 bases. The CDR3 has 14 amino acids. V lost 8 bases and J 2 bases, leaving 10 bases between the germline ends. The germline gives CDR1 SNHLY, CDR2 FYNNEI. CDR3 protein: CASWDTPYNSPLHF. CDR3 sequence (DNA): TGTGCCAGCTGGGACACCCCCTATAATTCACCCCTCCACTTT.

The rearrangement uses TRBV5-1 and TRBJ2-5; tentatively, D is TRBD1 or TRBD2 (5 bases each). The length of the CDR3 is 15 residues. Deletions cut 2 bases from V and 2 bases from J, with 13 bases between. Germline CDR1 and CDR2: SGHRS and YFSETQ. CDR3 sequence (DNA): TGCGCCAGCAGCTTTTCCGGGGCCCCTCAAGAGACCCAGTACTTC. Encoded protein: CASSFSGAPQETQYF.